Below are 25 T cell receptor beta chains sequenced from a single sample in a study of blood T cell repertoires in COVID-19 (dated by TCRdb to the early 2020s). The receptor library was made with the immunoSEQ multiplex PCR assay. TCRdb's version of the immuneACCESS table is confined to in-frame rearrangements and falls short of the full clone set. An unresolved V gene accounts for under half of the shortfall where checked; the remainder is of unknown origin. Within this sample are some 180,000 clones, with 90% of them counted one time only. Clones ranked in the top ten supply roughly 0.56% of the sample. Input material: peripheral blood. Source of these receptors: a man aged 45 to 65 with acute or convalescent COVID-19.

The genes are TRBV27 and TRBJ1-5, with a possible D match to TRBD1 (5 bases). In germline, CDR1 is MNHEY, CDR2 SMNVEV (reference sequence). The CDR3 contains 14 residues. The V end was cut by 2 bases, the J end by 5 bases, with 10 bases between. CDR3 region: CASSLQGEDQPQHF. In DNA, the CDR3 is TGTGCCAGCAGTTTACAGGGCGAGGATCAGCCCCAGCATTTT.

V and J are TRBV18 and TRBJ1-5; 10 nucleotides agree with TRBD1. J lost 5 bases, V lost 4 bases, and 5 bases had no gene match. Germline V lookup: CDR1 KGHSH, CDR2 LQKENI. The CDR3 runs to 15 residues. CDR3 DNA: TGTGCCAGCTCACGGACAGGGGGTCAGGATCAGCCCCAGCATTTT. It codes for CASSRTGGQDQPQHF.

The chain combines TRBV5-1 with TRBJ1-1, with D unclear. Looked up from germline, CDR1 is SGHRS and CDR2 is YFSETQ. The ends were cut back, 1 base at V and 1 base at J, with 5 bases in the middle. CDR3 length equals 13 residues. Here the CDR3 reads CASSLSQNTEAFF. The DNA for the CDR3 is TGCGCCAGCAGCTTGAGCCAGAACACTGAAGCTTTCTTT.

The V and J genes are TRBV19 and TRBJ1-2; 8 nucleotides line up with TRBD1. The ends lost 3 bases at V and 6 bases at J; junction bases unmatched: 9. CDR1 and CDR2 (germline): LNHDA, SQIVND (reference sequence). The length of the CDR3 is 15 residues. The CDR3 is CASSMVRGQVNGYTF. Here the CDR3 DNA reads TGTGCCAGTAGTATGGTACGGGGACAGGTGAATGGCTACACCTTC.

V gene TRBV28 combines with J gene TRBJ1-4; maybe TRBD1 (5 bases). V lost 2 bases and J 6 bases, leaving 13 bases between the germline ends. In germline, CDR1 is MDHEN, CDR2 SYDVKM. This CDR3 is 15 amino acids long. The CDR3 DNA reads TGTGCCAGCAGTTTAGGGGGGGAAGAGGATGAAAAACTGTTTTTT. As protein: CASSLGGEEDEKLFF.

The chain uses TRBV7-9 and TRBJ2-1, with D perhaps TRBD1 (6 bases). The CDR3 covers 11 residues. Between the trimmed V and J ends, which lost 6 bases and 11 bases, there was a span of 11 bases. CDR1 and CDR2 (germline): SEHNR, FQNEAQ (reference sequence). The CDR3 sequence is CASSFDRKQFF. CDR3 nucleotides: TGTGCCAGCAGTTTTGACAGGAAGCAGTTCTTC.

This clone was found once. The gene calls are TRBV7-8 and TRBJ2-7; 10 nucleotides match TRBD2. The ends lost 2 bases at V and 4 bases at J; junction bases unmatched: 8. CDR3 length: 16 residues. The germline V gene encodes CDR1 SGHVS and CDR2 FQNEAQ. CDR3 nucleotides: TGTGCCAGCAGCTTATACAGCGGGAGGGCCATGTACGAGCAGTACTTC. Amino acid sequence: CASSLYSGRAMYEQYF.

This sequence joins TRBV7-2 and TRBJ1-2; 9 bases agree with TRBD1. Germline values: CDR1 SGHTA, CDR2 FQGNSA. The ends lost 4 bases at V and 0 bases at J; junction bases unmatched: 3. The CDR3 has 15 residues. CDR3 region: CASSSGTGTNYGYTF. The CDR3 coding sequence is TGTGCCAGCAGCTCCGGGACAGGGACTAACTATGGCTACACCTTC.

A remark on this clone: The same CDR3 also results from other DNA sequences found in this sample. The chain links TRBV19 to TRBJ1-5; TRBD1 matches at 8 bases. Per germline, CDR1 LNHDA and CDR2 SQIVND (reference sequence). The CDR3 spans 14 residues. With V trimmed by 5 bases and J by 2 bases, 2 bases remained unmatched. The CDR3 DNA reads as TGTGCCAGTAGTCAGACAGGGGGCAATCAGCCCCAGCATTTT. This translates into CASSQTGGNQPQHF.

J is TRBJ2-7 and V is TRBV27, with 7 bases identical to TRBD1. J gave up 0 bases and V 5 bases, and 1 base lay outside the gene matches. This CDR3 has 13 residues. CDR1 MNHEY and CDR2 SMNVEV come from the germline V gene (reference sequence). The CDR3 DNA reads TGTGCCAGCAGTCGACAGGGCTCCTACGAGCAGTACGTC. This sequence encodes CASSRQGSYEQYV.

About this clone itself: At one end, the junction sequence differs from germline, possibly due to a read error. This rearrangement joins TRBV5-1 to TRBJ2-7; D may be TRBD1 (6 bases). CDR1 is SGHRS, CDR2 YFSETQ, per germline. This CDR3 has 14 residues. The CDR3 nucleotides read TGCGCCAGCAGCTACGGACAGTCCTCCGACGAGCAGTACTTC. As protein: CASSYGQSSDEQYF.

As to this clone: A junction boundary mismatches the germline segment, possibly from a read error. The chain couples TRBV6-6 to TRBJ1-2; possible D gene TRBD1, 5 bases. The CDR3 covers 13 residues. Germline CDR1 MNHNY, CDR2 SVGAGI (reference sequence). CDR3 sequence: CASSSRPGVAGSF. The CDR3 DNA follows: TGTGCCAGCAGTTCCCGACCGGGGGTGGCTGGGTCCTTC.

The rearrangement joins TRBV19 to TRBJ2-3, with a possible D match to TRBD1 (5 bases). The CDR3 loop spans 15 amino acids. CDR1 is LNHDA and CDR2 is SQIVND in the germline V gene (reference sequence). V lost 3 bases, J lost 1 base, and 11 bases lay in between. The CDR3 DNA sequence: TGTGCCAGTAGTATCCTTTTAGGGGGCACAGATACGCAGTATTTT. It translates to CASSILLGGTDTQYF.

The CDR3 loop reads CASSQTGSGETQYF. CDR3 nucleotide sequence: TGTGCCAGCAGCCAAACAGGGTCGGGAGAGACCCAGTACTTC. The chain has TRBV5-6 and TRBJ2-5; perhaps TRBD1 as D (6 bases). V dropped 4 bases and J dropped 4 bases, with 14 bases sitting between them. Germline values: CDR1 SGHDT, CDR2 YYEEEE. This CDR3 comprises 14 residues.

CDR3 sequence (DNA): TGTGCCAGCAGTTACGGAACTAGCGGAGACACAGATACGCAGTATTTT. It yields the protein CASSYGTSGDTDTQYF. The chain recombines TRBV6-2 or TRBV6-3 with TRBJ2-3, with TRBD2 matching over 8 bases. The CDR3 covers 16 residues. Germline lookup yields CDR1 MNHEY and CDR2 SVGEGT. Trimming cost V 2 bases and J 2 bases; bases outside gene matches: 6.

The chain combines TRBV4-2 with TRBJ2-1; 7 bases map to TRBD2. Germline loops: CDR1 LGHNA, CDR2 YNFKEQ. There are 15 residues in the CDR3. The V and J ends lost 7 bases and 0 bases, in that order; junction bases with no gene match: 6. CDR3 amino acids: CASNTLAGSYNEQFF. In nucleotides, the CDR3 is TGTGCCAGCAACACCTTAGCGGGCTCCTACAATGAGCAGTTCTTC.

J is TRBJ1-1 and V is TRBV5-8, with 10 bases that match TRBD1. The CDR3 contains 13 residues. V lost 4 bases and J lost 13; bases outside the gene matches: 10. The V gene's germline CDR1 is SGHTS and CDR2 YDEGEE. The CDR3 nucleotides are TGTGCCAGCAGCCGGGGACAGGGGATTCAGGATTTCTTT. This gives the protein CASSRGQGIQDFF. Looking up the rest from reference TRBV5-8 and TRBJ1-1 gives the full variable domain: EAGVTQSPTHLIKTRGQQATLRCSPISGHTSVYWYQQALGLGLQFLLWYDEGEERNRGNFPPRFSGRQFPNYSSELNVNALELEDSALYLCASSRGQGIQDFFGQGTRLTVV.

J is TRBJ2-6 and V is TRBV18, with 7 bases fitting TRBD1. The CDR3 has 18 amino acids. Per the germline V gene, CDR1 is KGHSH and CDR2 is LQKENI. Trimming took 3 bases from V and 3 from J; bases not matched to a gene: 11. This chain's CDR3 is CASSPRQGFSHGANVLTF. CDR3 bases: TGTGCCAGCTCACCGCGACAGGGTTTTTCGCATGGGGCCAACGTCCTGACTTTC.

This sequence joins TRBV28 and TRBJ2-1, with unresolved D. In germline, CDR1 is MDHEN, CDR2 SYDVKM. V was cut by 8 bases and J by 6 bases, with 20 bases left in between. The CDR3 runs 15 residues. The CDR3 loop reads CASFPFGLDRNEQFF. In DNA, the CDR3 is TGTGCCAGCTTCCCGTTTGGCCTAGATCGCAATGAGCAGTTCTTC. The variable domain in full, completed from reference TRBV28 and TRBJ2-1, reads DVKVTQSSRYLVKRTGEKVFLECVQDMDHENMFWYRQDPGLGLRLIYFSYDVKMKEKGDIPEGYSVSREKKERFSLILESASTNQTSMYLCASFPFGLDRNEQFFGPGTRLTVL.

J is TRBJ1-5 and V is TRBV11-2; 7 nucleotides match TRBD1. The CDR3 is made up of 16 amino acids. V lost 1 base, J lost 3 bases, and 6 bases stayed unmatched. Germline V gives CDR1 SGHAT, CDR2 FQNNGV. The CDR3 is CASSLGQGLANQPQHF. The CDR3 nucleotides read TGTGCCAGCAGCTTAGGACAGGGCCTCGCCAATCAGCCCCAGCATTTT. Together with reference TRBV11-2 and TRBJ1-5, the CDR3 gives the full variable domain: EAGVAQSPRYKIIEKRQSVAFWCNPISGHATLYWYQQILGQGPKLLIQFQNNGVVDDSQLPKDRFSAERLKGVDSTLKIQPAKLEDSAVYLCASSLGQGLANQPQHFGDGTRLSIL.

Concerning this clone: Other DNA sequences in the sample encode the same CDR3. J is TRBJ1-4 and V is TRBV27; 10 bases are a match to TRBD1. The germline V gene encodes CDR1 MNHEY and CDR2 SMNVEV (reference sequence). CDR3 length: 14 amino acids. The V gene end was trimmed by 4 bases and the J gene end by 7 bases; junction bases not matched to a gene: 3. CDR3 sequence reads: CASSSGTGVEKLFF. CDR3 nucleotides: TGTGCCAGCAGTTCCGGGACAGGGGTTGAAAAACTGTTTTTT.

The CDR3 loop reads CATSRVGQGASEQFF. The CDR3 region has the DNA TGTGCCACCAGCAGAGTAGGACAGGGGGCCAGTGAGCAGTTCTTC. This chain joins TRBV15 and TRBJ2-1; 11 bases fit TRBD1. Germline CDR1 reads LNHNV; CDR2 reads YYDKDF (reference sequence). Trimming cost V 1 base and J 9 bases; bases outside gene matches: 5. The CDR3 is 15 amino acids. Drawing the rest from reference TRBV15 and TRBJ2-1, the complete variable domain is DAMVIQNPRYQVTQFGKPVTLSCSQTLNHNVMYWYQQKSSQAPKLLFHYYDKDFNNEADTPDNFQSRRPNTSFCFLDIRSPGLGDTAMYLCATSRVGQGASEQFFGPGTRLTVL.

This chain joins TRBV4-1 and TRBJ1-1; unclear D gene. The CDR3 covers 17 residues. Trimming cost V 3 bases and J 0 bases, with 17 bases left between them. Germline V gene sequence: CDR1 MGHRA, CDR2 YSYEKL. CDR3: CASSQVHWSLMNTEAFF. CDR3 nucleotide sequence: TGCGCCAGCAGCCAGGTACATTGGTCCCTCATGAACACTGAAGCTTTCTTT.

The CDR3 nucleotides read TGTGCCAGCTCACCACTAACAGGGTTGGGCAATGAGCAGTTCTTC. The encoded protein is CASSPLTGLGNEQFF. The rearrangement joins TRBV18 to TRBJ2-1; a possible D gene is TRBD1 (6 bases). Trimming pared 1 base from V and 6 bases from J, leaving 13 bases between. The CDR3 totals 15 residues. CDR1 and CDR2 from the germline V gene are KGHSH and LQKENI.

The chain has TRBV30 and TRBJ2-3, with D possibly matching TRBD1 (7 bases). In germline, CDR1 is GTSNPN, CDR2 SVGIG (reference sequence). V lost 3 bases, J lost 4 bases, and 17 bases lay in between. This CDR3 is built from 15 residues. CDR3: CAWRTGRLESDTQYF. CDR3 nucleotide sequence: TGTGCCTGGAGGACAGGGAGGCTAGAGTCAGATACGCAGTATTTT.